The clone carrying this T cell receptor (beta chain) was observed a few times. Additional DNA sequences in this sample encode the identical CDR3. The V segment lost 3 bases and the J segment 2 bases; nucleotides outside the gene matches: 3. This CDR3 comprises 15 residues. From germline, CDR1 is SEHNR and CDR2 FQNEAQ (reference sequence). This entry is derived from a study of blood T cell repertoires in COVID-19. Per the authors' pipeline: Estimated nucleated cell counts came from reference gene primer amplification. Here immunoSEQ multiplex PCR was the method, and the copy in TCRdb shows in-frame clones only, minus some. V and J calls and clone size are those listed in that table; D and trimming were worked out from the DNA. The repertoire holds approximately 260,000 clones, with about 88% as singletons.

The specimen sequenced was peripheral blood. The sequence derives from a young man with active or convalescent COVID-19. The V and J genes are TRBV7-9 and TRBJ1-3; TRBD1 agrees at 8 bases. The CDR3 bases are TGTGCCAGCAGCTTTGGACAGGGAGCTGGAAACACCATATATTTT. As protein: CASSFGQGAGNTIYF.